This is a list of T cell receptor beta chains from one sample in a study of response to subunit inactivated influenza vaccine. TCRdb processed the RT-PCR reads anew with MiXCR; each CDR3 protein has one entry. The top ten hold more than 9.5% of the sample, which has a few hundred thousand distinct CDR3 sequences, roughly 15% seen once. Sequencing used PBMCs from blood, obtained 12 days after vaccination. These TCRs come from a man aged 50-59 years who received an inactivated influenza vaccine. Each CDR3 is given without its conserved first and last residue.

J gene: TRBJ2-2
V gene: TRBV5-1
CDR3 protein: ASSLNRGSGGELF

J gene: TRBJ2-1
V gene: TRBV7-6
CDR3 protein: ASSQDRGPERYNEQF

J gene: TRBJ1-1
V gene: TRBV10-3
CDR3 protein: AISGQGNTEAF

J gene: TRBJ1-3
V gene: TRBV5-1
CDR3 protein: ASSIETSGNTIY

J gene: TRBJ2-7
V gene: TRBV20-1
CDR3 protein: SAQRLAGPYEQY

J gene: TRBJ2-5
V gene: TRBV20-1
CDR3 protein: SARDWVAGQETQY

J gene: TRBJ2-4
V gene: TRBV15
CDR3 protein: ATSRAPGQNIQY

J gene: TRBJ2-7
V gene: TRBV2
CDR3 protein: ASSQALSSYEQY

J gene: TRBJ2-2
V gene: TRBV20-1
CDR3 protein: SARGASTGELF

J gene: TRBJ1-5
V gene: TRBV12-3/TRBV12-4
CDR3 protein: ASGDRGLQGNQPQH

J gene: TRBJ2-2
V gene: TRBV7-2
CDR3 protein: ASSLSQGRGELF